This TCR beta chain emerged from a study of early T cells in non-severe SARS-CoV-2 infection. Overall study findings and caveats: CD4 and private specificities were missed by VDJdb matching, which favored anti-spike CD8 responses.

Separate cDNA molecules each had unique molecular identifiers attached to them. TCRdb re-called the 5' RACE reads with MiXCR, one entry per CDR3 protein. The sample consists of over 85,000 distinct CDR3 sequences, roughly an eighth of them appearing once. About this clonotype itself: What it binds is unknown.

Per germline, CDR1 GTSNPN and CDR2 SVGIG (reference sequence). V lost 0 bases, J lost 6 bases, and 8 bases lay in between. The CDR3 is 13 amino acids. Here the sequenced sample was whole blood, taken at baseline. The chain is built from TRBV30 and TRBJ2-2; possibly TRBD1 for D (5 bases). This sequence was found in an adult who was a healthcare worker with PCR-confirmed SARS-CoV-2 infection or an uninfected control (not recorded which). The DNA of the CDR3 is TGTGCCTGGAGTGTCAGGGCGGCCGGGGAGCTGTTTTTT. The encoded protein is CAWSVRAAGELFF.